Below are 22 T cell receptor beta chains sequenced from a single sample in a study of shared clonotypes between healthy human individuals. Generated by immunoSEQ multiplex PCR, the TCRdb table keeps only in-frame clones and is missing some. The sample lists more than 450,000 clones; 60% to 85% were seen once. The sequenced material came from PBMCs. Receptors originate from a woman in her thirties or forties in good health. Some clones in this sample may be carry-over from other donors' samples.

V usage is TRBV19 and J usage is TRBJ2-1; 8 bases map to TRBD2. In germline, CDR1 is LNHDA, CDR2 SQIVND (reference sequence). The CDR3 has 12 amino acids. Germline trimming cut 6 bases from V and 8 bases from J; bases unmatched to any gene: 3. The CDR3: CASRGLGDEQFF. The CDR3 coding sequence is TGTGCCAGTAGGGGACTAGGGGATGAGCAGTTCTTC.

The chain recombines TRBV28 with TRBJ2-7, with D possibly matching TRBD2 (7 bases). Germline assignment: CDR1 MDHEN and CDR2 SYDVKM. The CDR3 loop spans 16 amino acids. V was clipped by 4 bases and J by 2 bases, with 18 bases between them. Here the CDR3 reads CASSSPRGALTYEQYF. CDR3 in DNA: TGTGCCAGCAGTTCCCCTCGGGGGGCGCTCACCTACGAGCAGTACTTC.

This clone has a handful of counts. The J gene is TRBJ1-1, the V gene TRBV9, with unresolved D. From germline, CDR1 is SGDLS and CDR2 YYNGEE. There are 14 residues in the CDR3. V shed 0 bases and J shed 0 bases, with 6 bases lying between them. In nucleotides, the CDR3 is TGTGCCAGCAGCGTAGTGAGTATGAACACTGAAGCTTTCTTT. It yields the protein CASSVVSMNTEAFF.

There are a few counts of this clone. V gene TRBV28 combines with J gene TRBJ1-2; D perhaps matches TRBD1 (5 bases). The CDR3 has 12 amino acids. V was shortened by 3 bases and J by 8 bases, with 10 bases between the two germline ends. Germline assignment: CDR1 MDHEN and CDR2 SYDVKM. The DNA for the CDR3 is TGTGCCAGCAGTTTCGGGGACCTCGGCTACACCTTC. Amino acid sequence: CASSFGDLGYTF.

The chain employs TRBV10-2 and TRBJ2-2; D possibly uses TRBD1 or TRBD2 (5 bases each). V lost 2 bases and J lost 4, with 11 bases in between. CDR1 is WSHSY, CDR2 SAAADI, per germline. The length of the CDR3 is 15 residues. The CDR3 coding sequence is TGCGCCAGCAGTGAGGGGGGAAGAGGCACCGGGGAGCTGTTTTTT. Its translation is CASSEGGRGTGELFF.

The CDR3 loop is CASSLAGGRRRQETQYF. CDR3 DNA sequence: TGCGCCAGCAGCTTGGCCGGCGGGAGAAGAAGGCAAGAGACCCAGTACTTC. This chain links TRBV5-1 with TRBJ2-5; TRBD2 agrees at 7 bases. The CDR3 contains 17 residues. The V gene end was trimmed by 0 bases and the J gene end by 2 bases; junction bases not matched to a gene: 10. Germline CDR1 reads SGHRS; CDR2 reads YFSETQ.

The chain is built from TRBV28 and TRBJ1-6; no clear D gene. The CDR3 totals 16 residues. V shed 2 bases and J shed 6 bases, with 14 bases lying between them. Germline CDR1 is MDHEN and CDR2 is SYDVKM. The CDR3, as DNA: TGTGCCAGCAGTTTAAGAGGATGGGTTCTTAATTCACCCCTCCACTTT. Its protein product is CASSLRGWVLNSPLHF.

The rearrangement joins TRBV19 to TRBJ1-3; 7 nucleotides match TRBD1. The trim removed 4 bases at V and 2 bases at J, leaving 2 bases unmatched. This CDR3 is built from 14 residues. Germline V CDR1 and CDR2: LNHDA, SQIVND (reference sequence). The CDR3 DNA reads TGTGCCAGTAGTAGTGGGACAGCTGGAAACACCATATATTTT. Its translation: CASSSGTAGNTIYF.

V gene TRBV21-1 combines with J gene TRBJ2-3; TRBD2, as called in the table, went unchecked against the DNA. TRBV21-1 is a listed pseudogene. The CDR3 has 18 amino acids. CDR3 in amino acids: CASSSKGLLAGDSDTQYF. The CDR3 DNA follows: TGTGCCAGCAGCAGCAAAGGGTTGCTAGCGGGAGATTCAGATACGCAGTATTTT.

Worth noting for this clone: The identical CDR3 is also encoded by other nucleotide sequences in the sample. The chain employs TRBV11-1 and TRBJ2-7; 9 positions agree with TRBD1. CDR3 size: 15 residues. The germline gives CDR1 SGHAT, CDR2 FQDESV (reference sequence). V was pared by 3 bases and J by 2 bases, with 5 bases of the junction left unmatched. The DNA for the CDR3 is TGTGCCAGCAGCTTCGGACAGGGGATAACCTACGAGCAGTACTTC. This translates into CASSFGQGITYEQYF.

The gene calls are TRBV7-8 and TRBJ2-7; D not certain. The germline V and J ends were trimmed by 1 base and 3 bases, with 13 bases remaining between them. The CDR3 length is 15 residues. Per the germline V gene, CDR1 is SGHVS and CDR2 is FQNEAQ. This CDR3 reads CASSLGPVSGYEQYF. CDR3 bases: TGTGCCAGCAGCTTAGGTCCAGTTTCGGGCTACGAGCAGTACTTC. Full variable domain (remainder filled in from reference TRBV7-8 and TRBJ2-7): GAGVSQSPRYKVAKRGQDVALRCDPISGHVSLFWYQQALGQGPEFLTYFQNEAQLDKSGLPSDRFFAERPEGSVSTLKIQRTQQEDSAVYLCASSLGPVSGYEQYFGPGTRLTVT.

The chain employs TRBV10-1 and TRBJ1-2; no firm D call. CDR1 is WNHNN and CDR2 is SYGVQD in the germline V gene (reference sequence). CDR3 length: 11 amino acids. The V gene lost 9 bases and the J gene lost 10 bases, with 15 bases spanning the gap. The CDR3 DNA reads as TGCGCCAGAGGTAACAGCTGCCTCTACACCTTC. Encoded protein: CARGNSCLYTF.

V is TRBV6-5 and J is TRBJ1-1, with D uncertain. The V and J ends lost 7 bases and 0 bases respectively, with 9 bases between them. The CDR3 extends over 13 amino acids. Germline V CDR1 and CDR2: MNHEY, SVGAGI. DNA of the CDR3: TGTGCCAGCATCTCAGCCTTGAACACTGAAGCTTTCTTT. Its protein is CASISALNTEAFF.

The chain couples TRBV11-2 to TRBJ2-5, with D uncertain. The V and J ends lost 2 bases and 3 bases respectively, with 7 bases between them. The CDR3 totals 13 residues. Germline V CDR1 and CDR2: SGHAT, FQNNGV. CDR3 sequence reads: CASSLRREETQYF. The CDR3 DNA is TGTGCCAGCAGCTTACGACGGGAAGAGACCCAGTACTTC.

The CDR3 DNA reads as TGTGCCAGCACCCTAGAAGGGACTAGCGGGGGTAACGTCCTGACTTTC. Encoded protein: CASTLEGTSGGNVLTF. The chain links TRBV2 to TRBJ2-6; 14 bases line up with TRBD2. Per the germline V gene, CDR1 is SNHLY and CDR2 is FYNNEI. The CDR3 is 16 amino acids. V shed 7 bases, J shed 10 bases, and the junction held 9 bases outside the gene matches. Filled out from reference TRBV2 and TRBJ2-6, the complete variable domain reads EPEVTQTPSHQVTQMGQEVILRCVPISNHLYFYWYRQILGQKVEFLVSFYNNEISEKSEIFDDQFSVERPDGSNFTLKIRSTKLEDSAMYFCASTLEGTSGGNVLTFGAGSRLTVL.

The V call is TRBV10-3, the J call TRBJ2-2; 9 bases are shared with TRBD1. This CDR3 has 15 residues. Germline V CDR1 and CDR2: ENHRY, SYGVKD. The trim removed 2 bases at V and 5 bases at J, leaving 3 bases unmatched. The CDR3 region is CAISEDRGWTGELFF. CDR3 nucleotides: TGTGCCATCAGTGAGGACAGGGGGTGGACCGGGGAGCTGTTTTTT.

In DNA form, the CDR3 reads TGTGCCAGCTCACCAAGTACTAGCGGGTCTCGGGAGCAGTACTTC. As protein: CASSPSTSGSREQYF. The chain carries TRBV18 and TRBJ2-7; 9 bases map to TRBD2. This CDR3 contains 15 residues. The germline V gene has CDR1 KGHSH and CDR2 LQKENI. V shed 2 bases, J shed 7 bases, and the junction held 9 bases outside the gene matches.

This clone was counted ten times or more. Other DNA variants within this sample encode the same CDR3. CDR3 loop: CAWSGAYNEQFF. CDR3 nucleotide sequence: TGTGCCTGGAGCGGCGCCTACAATGAGCAGTTCTTC. This rearrangement joins TRBV30 to TRBJ2-1; no reliable D call. Trimming pared 3 bases from V and 2 bases from J, leaving 5 bases between. The CDR3 runs to 12 residues. Germline lookup yields CDR1 GTSNPN and CDR2 SVGIG (reference sequence).

The chain uses TRBV5-1 and TRBJ2-5; D remains ambiguous. Germline V gene lookup returns CDR1 SGHRS and CDR2 YFSETQ. The V end was cut by 2 bases, the J end by 1 base, with 3 bases between. The CDR3 spans 12 residues. The chain's CDR3 is CASSFGQETQYF. CDR3 nucleotides: TGCGCCAGCAGCTTTGGCCAAGAGACCCAGTACTTC.

The gene calls are TRBV4-3 and TRBJ1-2; 7 nucleotides match TRBD1. Trimming at V came to 4 bases and at J to 8 bases, leaving 10 bases not matched to a gene. The CDR3 totals 14 residues. Germline assignment: CDR1 LGHNA and CDR2 YSLEER. The DNA of the CDR3 is TGCGCCAGCAGCCGCACAGGGGTTACTGGGGGCTACACCTTC. Its translation is CASSRTGVTGGYTF.

The V and J genes are TRBV27 and TRBJ2-7, with TRBD2 matching over 11 bases. Trimming removed 8 bases from V and 5 bases from J; junction bases left unmatched: 11. The CDR3 sequence is 15 residues long. Germline CDR1 reads MNHEY; CDR2 reads SMNVEV (reference sequence). The CDR3 DNA reads as TGTGCCAGCGGCTACCCTAGCGGGAGGAAAAACGAGCAGTACTTC. Protein product: CASGYPSGRKNEQYF.

The chain recombines TRBV27 with TRBJ2-1; 10 bases fit TRBD2. The germline CDR1 and CDR2 sequences are MNHEY and SMNVEV (reference sequence). The V and J ends lost 4 bases and 0 bases, in that order; junction bases with no gene match: 12. This CDR3 has 19 amino acids. The CDR3 nucleotides are TGTGCCAGCAGTTCCCGGGCTAGCGGGGGAAGAAGCTCCTACAATGAGCAGTTCTTC. The encoded protein is CASSSRASGGRSSYNEQFF.